Listed here are 21 T cell receptor beta chains from one sample, sequenced in a study of early T cells in non-severe SARS-CoV-2 infection. TCRdb re-derived calls from the 5' RACE reads in MiXCR, one entry per CDR3 protein. The table shows 45,000 to 70,000 distinct CDR3 sequences, with around 8.3% occurring only once. The sample here was whole blood, taken at baseline. Receptors were obtained from an adult who was a healthcare worker with PCR-confirmed SARS-CoV-2 infection or an uninfected control (not recorded which).

In this sample, this clonotype turned up a few times. J is TRBJ2-1 and V is TRBV7-6; 9 bases fit TRBD1. The germline gives CDR1 SGHVS, CDR2 FNYEAQ. Germline trimming cut 2 bases from V and 6 bases from J; bases unmatched to any gene: 5. This CDR3 is built from 15 residues. The CDR3 spells CASSLNLDRGNEQFF. The CDR3 DNA reads as TGTGCCAGCAGCTTAAATTTGGACAGGGGCAATGAGCAGTTCTTC.

There are many counts of this clonotype. The chain combines TRBV18 with TRBJ2-7; 10 nucleotides agree with TRBD1. The CDR3 is 13 amino acids. Trimming cost V 4 bases and J 5 bases; bases outside gene matches: 2. CDR1 is KGHSH and CDR2 is LQKENI in the germline V gene. CDR3 region: CASSHGQGDEQYF. The CDR3 bases are TGTGCCAGCTCACATGGACAGGGGGACGAGCAGTACTTC.

Many counts were recorded for this clonotype. In DNA, the CDR3 is TGCGCCAGCAGCCCCAACACAGGGGGCGCGCATGGCTACACCTTC. This gives the protein CASSPNTGGAHGYTF. The genes are TRBV4-3 and TRBJ1-2; 9 bases fit TRBD1. The germline CDR1 and CDR2 sequences are LGHNA and YSLEER. V was clipped by 4 bases and J by 6 bases; unmatched bases: 9. The CDR3 is 15 amino acids.

This clonotype has ten or more counts. This chain joins TRBV20-1 and TRBJ2-4; 9 bases are shared with TRBD2. The CDR3 is 15 residues long. Trimming took 7 bases from V and 6 from J; bases not matched to a gene: 13. CDR1 and CDR2 from the germline V gene are DFQATT and SNEGSKA (reference sequence). CDR3 nucleotide sequence: TGCAGTGTATTACCCCTAGCGGGAATAGGAAACATTCAGTACTTC. Translation: CSVLPLAGIGNIQYF.

A word on this clonotype: A much larger clone differs by one base, so this may be a read error. The CDR3 does not end in the conserved phenylalanine or tryptophan, so this is likely a read error. V gene TRBV7-2 combines with J gene TRBJ2-7; no definite D call. The germline V gene has CDR1 SGHTA and CDR2 FQGNSA. With 5 bases removed from V and 4 bases from J, the gap between germline ends came to 9 bases. CDR3 size: 12 residues. In DNA form, the CDR3 reads TGTGCCAGCAGCCAAAATGGGTACGAGCAGTACTAC. Translating it yields CASSQNGYEQYY.

V is TRBV28 and J is TRBJ2-5, with 7 bases matching TRBD2. Germline V gives CDR1 MDHEN, CDR2 SYDVKM. CDR3 length: 17 residues. J was trimmed by 2 bases and V by 2 bases; bases with no gene match: 11. In nucleotides, the CDR3 is TGTGCCAGCAGTTTAGTGGGAGGGTTCGCCTATCAAGAGACCCAGTACTTC. The encoded protein is CASSLVGGFAYQETQYF.

This clonotype was recorded at least ten times. This chain links TRBV12-2 with TRBJ1-5. TRBV12-2 is described as a pseudogene. CDR3 length: 15 amino acids. CDR3 loop: CASPEGRNRWKPQHF. Here the CDR3 DNA reads TGTGCAAGTCCCGAGGGCAGAAACCGGTGGAAGCCCCAGCATTTT.

The rearrangement uses TRBV5-1 and TRBJ2-3, with 8 bases fitting TRBD2. The CDR3 is 15 amino acids. CDR1 SGHRS and CDR2 YFSETQ come from the germline V gene. Unmatched junction bases numbered 6, after V lost 2 bases and J lost 4 bases. CDR3 in DNA: TGCGCCAGCAGCTTTATAGCGGGAACCCCAGATACGCAGTATTTT. Its translation: CASSFIAGTPDTQYF.

The sample holds a few counts of this clonotype. The rearrangement uses TRBV11-2 and TRBJ2-3; D is uncertain. The V and J ends lost 0 bases and 6 bases respectively, with 7 bases between them. This CDR3 is built from 13 residues. Germline values: CDR1 SGHAT, CDR2 FQNNGV. The CDR3 spells CASSLDRRDTQYF. DNA of the CDR3: TGTGCCAGCAGCTTAGACCGGCGGGATACGCAGTATTTT.

This clonotype was detected a few times. The chain joins TRBV20-1 to TRBJ2-3; the D is unclear. Between the trimmed V and J ends, which lost 3 bases and 6 bases, there was a span of 13 bases. CDR1 and CDR2 from the germline V gene are DFQATT and SNEGSKA (reference sequence). This CDR3 region has 13 residues. CDR3: CSASLGIYDTQYF. CDR3 bases: TGCAGTGCTAGCTTAGGGATCTACGATACGCAGTATTTT.

A few counts support this clonotype. V usage is TRBV27 and J usage is TRBJ2-3; D ambiguous. The CDR3 totals 17 residues. V lost 4 bases and J lost 0, with 17 bases in between. Germline values: CDR1 MNHEY, CDR2 SMNVEV (reference sequence). In nucleotides, the CDR3 is TGTGCCAGCAGTTCCAGGTGGGGTGGCGCTAGCACAGATACGCAGTATTTT. Amino acid sequence: CASSSRWGGASTDTQYF.

V usage is TRBV28 and J usage is TRBJ2-7, with 11 bases matching TRBD2. This CDR3 is built from 14 residues. Germline assignment: CDR1 MDHEN and CDR2 SYDVKM. V was pared by 5 bases and J by 2 bases, with 2 bases of the junction left unmatched. The CDR3 is CASSLSGRAYEQYF. CDR3 sequence (DNA): TGTGCCAGCAGTCTTAGCGGGAGGGCCTACGAGCAGTACTTC. The variable domain in full, completed from reference TRBV28 and TRBJ2-7, reads DVKVTQSSRYLVKRTGEKVFLECVQDMDHENMFWYRQDPGLGLRLIYFSYDVKMKEKGDIPEGYSVSREKKERFSLILESASTNQTSMYLCASSLSGRAYEQYFGPGTRLTVT.

The V call is TRBV20-1, the J call TRBJ1-1; D perhaps matches TRBD1 (6 bases). Deletions cut 4 bases from V and 0 bases from J, with 12 bases between. The CDR3 length is 14 residues. Germline loops: CDR1 DFQATT, CDR2 SNEGSKA (reference sequence). This CDR3 is CSAKTGAMNTEAFF. The CDR3 region has the DNA TGCAGTGCTAAAACGGGGGCCATGAACACTGAAGCTTTCTTT.

The gene calls are TRBV20-1 and TRBJ2-3, with D possibly TRBD2 on 6 matching bases. Trimming removed 5 bases from V and 8 bases from J, with 17 bases in between. The V gene's germline CDR1 is DFQATT and CDR2 SNEGSKA (reference sequence). This CDR3 contains 13 residues. Here the CDR3 reads CSAAGTLTVTQYF. The DNA for the CDR3 is TGCAGTGCTGCCGGGACTCTAACCGTTACGCAGTATTTT.

This clonotype was recorded many times. The V gene is TRBV5-1, the J gene TRBJ2-3; 7 nucleotides agree with TRBD1. The germline gives CDR1 SGHRS, CDR2 YFSETQ. The CDR3 covers 15 residues. Trimming removed 1 base from V and 3 bases from J; junction bases left unmatched: 5. The DNA for the CDR3 is TGCGCCAGCAGCTTGCCACAGGGGCCGACAGATACGCAGTATTTT. Translated, it gives CASSLPQGPTDTQYF.

Many counts were recorded for this clonotype. This chain links TRBV3-1 with TRBJ2-1; D ambiguous. V lost 4 bases, J lost 10 bases, and 17 bases lay in between. Germline CDR1 is LGHDT and CDR2 is YNNKEL (reference sequence). The CDR3 extends over 14 amino acids. CDR3 bases: TGTGCCAGCAGCCGACTCCGCGGTACTGGAGAGCAGTTCTTC. Translated: CASSRLRGTGEQFF.

This chain joins TRBV10-2 and TRBJ2-7; D possibly corresponds to TRBD2 (5 bases). CDR1 is WSHSY, CDR2 SAAADI, per germline. V lost 6 bases to trimming and J lost 6 bases, with 15 bases between them. The CDR3 sequence is 13 residues long. The CDR3 loop reads CASRDLTAVEQYF. In DNA form, the CDR3 reads TGCGCCAGCAGGGACCTCACAGCGGTCGAGCAGTACTTC.

V gene TRBV6-2 or TRBV6-3 combines with J gene TRBJ2-5; D remains unclear. V was clipped by 4 bases and J by 2 bases, with 5 bases between them. Germline V gene sequence: CDR1 MNHEY, CDR2 SVGEGT. The CDR3 sequence is 12 residues long. CDR3 nucleotides: TGTGCCAGCAGTTTTTGGCAAGAGACCCAGTACTTC. Amino acid sequence: CASSFWQETQYF.

This clonotype was seen repeatedly, ten times or more. This sequence joins TRBV10-2 and TRBJ1-5; no clear D. This CDR3 spans 13 amino acids. Germline loops: CDR1 WSHSY, CDR2 SAAADI. V was trimmed by 3 bases and J by 6 bases, leaving 9 bases between them. For the CDR3, the DNA is TGCGCCAGCAGTGACACCCGTATTCAGCCCCAGCATTTT. This codes for CASSDTRIQPQHF.

This chain connects TRBV7-8 to TRBJ1-2; D perhaps matches TRBD1 (5 bases). Germline V gene sequence: CDR1 SGHVS, CDR2 FQNEAQ. CDR3 length equals 16 residues. Deletions cut 5 bases from V and 5 bases from J, with 21 bases between. The CDR3 is CASSQKRQKGVYGYTF. The CDR3 nucleotides read TGTGCCAGCAGCCAAAAAAGACAGAAAGGGGTTTATGGCTACACCTTC. Full variable domain (outside the CDR3, taken from reference TRBV7-8 and TRBJ1-2): GAGVSQSPRYKVAKRGQDVALRCDPISGHVSLFWYQQALGQGPEFLTYFQNEAQLDKSGLPSDRFFAERPEGSVSTLKIQRTQQEDSAVYLCASSQKRQKGVYGYTFGSGTRLTVV.

The chain joins TRBV6-2 or TRBV6-3 to TRBJ2-3, with 12 positions matching TRBD2. This CDR3 contains 15 residues. Germline V gene sequence: CDR1 MNHEY, CDR2 SVGEGT. With 7 bases clipped from V and 5 bases from J, the junction kept 7 bases outside the gene matches. CDR3 DNA sequence: TGTGCCAGCAAAAAGACTAGCGGGAGCCGAGATACGCAGTATTTT. Protein: CASKKTSGSRDTQYF.